A single T cell receptor (beta chain) is shown here with its context. This sample stems from a study of CD8 T cells in Susac syndrome. Sequencing of TCR beta covered CD8+ and CD4+ T cells obtained from blood. Germline-derived CDR1 and CDR2 are SQVTM and ANQGSEA. The CDR3 loop spans 13 amino acids. The J segment lost 5 bases and the V segment lost 1 base, leaving 2 bases of the junction unmatched. The RNA, about 0.45 to 1 ug, was put through reverse transcription using random hexamers. Amplification of TCR beta CDR3 was carried out by immunoSEQ multiplex PCR, which covered 54 Vbeta and 13 Jbeta segments. TCRdb re-derived calls from the immunoSEQ multiplex PCR reads in MiXCR, one entry per CDR3 protein. The sample records 95,000 to 150,000 distinct CDR3 sequences, around 94% being singletons.

The specimen was CD4+ T cells from PBMCs. This chain joins TRBV29-1 and TRBJ2-7, with 10 bases matching TRBD2. The sequence was collected from a human donor in good health. CDR3 sequence reads: CSVEGTSGNEQYF. CDR3 sequence (DNA): TGCAGCGTTGAAGGGACTAGCGGAAACGAGCAGTACTTC.